These 22 T cell receptor beta chains came from one sample sequenced in a study of T-cell memory formation after mild COVID-19. TCRdb itself ran the 5' RACE reads through MiXCR, one entry per CDR3 protein. The sample shows under 400,000 distinct CDR3 sequences, 21% of them seen only once. Material: PBMCs or a T cell subset sorted from them (not recorded which). These receptors were collected from an adult woman who had mild COVID-19 (a few samples of this study predate the infection). Cell type and time point are not known.

This clonotype has a count of ten or more. The genes are TRBV12-3 or TRBV12-4 and TRBJ2-3, with D hard to call. This CDR3 is 14 amino acids long. V lost 0 bases, J lost 2 bases, and 6 bases lay in between. CDR3 sequence (DNA): TGTGCCAGCAGTTTAGCAGGGAACACAGATACGCAGTATTTT. Translated: CASSLAGNTDTQYF.

This clonotype was observed many times. This chain joins TRBV3-1 and TRBJ2-7, with TRBD1 matching over 7 bases. The germline V gene has CDR1 LGHDT and CDR2 YNNKEL (reference sequence). V was pared by 0 bases and J by 6 bases, with 2 bases of the junction left unmatched. The CDR3 is 13 residues long. The CDR3 nucleotides are TGTGCCAGCAGCCAAGACGACAGGGCCGAGCAGTACTTC. Protein product: CASSQDDRAEQYF.

In this sample, this clonotype turned up a few times. The chain uses TRBV28 and TRBJ1-1; tentative D call: TRBD1 (5 bases). Germline CDR1 and CDR2: MDHEN and SYDVKM. V gave up 6 bases and J gave up 3 bases, with 14 bases separating them. This CDR3 has 14 residues. The CDR3 DNA follows: TGTGCCAGCAGAAAACTTCAGGGAGACACTGAAGCTTTCTTT. Its translation is CASRKLQGDTEAFF.

V usage is TRBV12-3 or TRBV12-4 and J usage is TRBJ1-4, with D hard to call. The CDR3 runs to 17 residues. The ends were cut back, 3 bases at V and 0 bases at J, with 14 bases in the middle. The CDR3 spells CASSFGRGRATNEKLFF. The CDR3 DNA is TGTGCCAGCAGTTTTGGGCGGGGTAGGGCAACTAATGAAAAACTGTTTTTT.

V and J are TRBV4-3 and TRBJ2-1, with D possibly being TRBD2 (7 bases). This CDR3 has 16 residues. The germline V gene encodes CDR1 LGHNA and CDR2 YSLEER. V gave up 2 bases and J gave up 0 bases, with 11 bases separating them. CDR3 amino acids: CASSQRGGPSYNEQFF. CDR3 DNA sequence: TGCGCCAGCAGCCAAAGGGGGGGACCCTCCTACAATGAGCAGTTCTTC.

V gene TRBV29-1 combines with J gene TRBJ2-2; D may be TRBD1 (5 bases). CDR1 is SQVTM and CDR2 is ANQGSEA in the germline V gene. Trimming left V 3 bases short and J 1 base short, with 9 bases between. The CDR3 is 14 residues long. CDR3 bases: TGCAGCGTTGACGCGCAGGGGAACACCGGGGAGCTGTTTTTT. Its protein is CSVDAQGNTGELFF.

The V gene is TRBV6-2 or TRBV6-3, the J gene TRBJ2-7; D not resolved. V lost 4 bases, J lost 3 bases, and 7 bases lay in between. The germline V gene encodes CDR1 MNHEY and CDR2 SVGEGT. CDR3 length: 12 residues. Here the CDR3 DNA reads TGTGCCAGCAGTTCTGAATTCTACGAGCAGTACTTC. It is translated as CASSSEFYEQYF.

This clonotype came up many times. This chain connects TRBV3-1 to TRBJ2-7; 7 positions match TRBD2. Germline CDR1 reads LGHDT; CDR2 reads YNNKEL (reference sequence). This CDR3 spans 14 amino acids. With V trimmed by 4 bases and J by 0 bases, 3 bases remained unmatched. The CDR3 DNA is TGTGCCAGCAGCCGAGGACTAGTCTCCTACGAGCAGTACTTC. Encoded protein: CASSRGLVSYEQYF.

This clonotype was counted between two and nine times. The V and J genes are TRBV20-1 and TRBJ2-3, with D perhaps TRBD2 (6 bases). There are 14 residues in the CDR3. CDR1 is DFQATT and CDR2 is SNEGSKA in the germline V gene (reference sequence). V was clipped by 4 bases and J by 7 bases, with 18 bases between them. The CDR3 DNA is TGCAGTGCTAACAGGAACATTGGGAGGAATACGCAGTATTTT. This codes for CSANRNIGRNTQYF.

V and J are TRBV12-5 and TRBJ1-1, with no clear D. CDR1 LGHNT and CDR2 FRNRAP come from the germline V gene. Trimming cost V 5 bases and J 6 bases, with 10 bases left between them. CDR3 length equals 12 residues. CDR3 nucleotide sequence: TGTGCTAGTGGTCCCAGTACACCTGAAGCTTTCTTT. The encoded protein is CASGPSTPEAFF.

This clonotype was detected a few times. V usage is TRBV6-2 or TRBV6-3 and J usage is TRBJ2-7, with D hard to call. The CDR3 extends over 16 amino acids. Germline CDR1 and CDR2: MNHEY and SVGEGT. Trimming left V 2 bases short and J 3 bases short, with 17 bases between. The CDR3 region is CASSYGIGSFGYEQYF. CDR3 bases: TGTGCCAGCAGTTACGGGATTGGGTCTTTTGGCTACGAGCAGTACTTC.

The V gene is TRBV7-2, the J gene TRBJ1-5; D remains unclear. The CDR3 consists of 15 residues. From germline, CDR1 is SGHTA and CDR2 FQGNSA. Trimming removed 5 bases from V and 3 bases from J, with 14 bases in between. The CDR3 region is CASSLGVGINQPQHF. As DNA, the CDR3 is TGTGCCAGCAGCCTCGGGGTGGGGATCAATCAGCCCCAGCATTTT.

This rearrangement joins TRBV11-1 to TRBJ1-2, with D possibly being TRBD1 (5 bases). Germline CDR1 reads SGHAT; CDR2 reads FQDESV (reference sequence). V was pared by 5 bases and J by 7 bases, with 20 bases between. The CDR3 length is 15 residues. CDR3 DNA: TGTGCCAGCAGCCGAACCTACGACAGTGTTGGTGGCTACACCTTC. Protein: CASSRTYDSVGGYTF.

The chain combines TRBV5-1 with TRBJ2-3; D gene unclear. Trimming pared 8 bases from V and 0 bases from J, leaving 13 bases between. Germline CDR1 is SGHRS and CDR2 is YFSETQ. The length of the CDR3 is 14 residues. The CDR3 region is CASRGARSTDTQYF. The CDR3 DNA reads TGCGCCAGTAGAGGAGCGCGAAGCACAGATACGCAGTATTTT.

This clonotype occurred a few times. This chain uses TRBV7-2 with TRBJ2-5, with 11 bases lining up with TRBD2. The V gene end was trimmed by 7 bases and the J gene end by 1 base; junction bases not matched to a gene: 8. The CDR3 has 16 amino acids. CDR1 SGHTA and CDR2 FQGNSA come from the germline V gene. DNA for the CDR3: TGTGCCAGCACTCTAGCGGGAGGTTCGCTCCAAGAGACCCAGTACTTC. Protein: CASTLAGGSLQETQYF.

The chain combines TRBV5-1 with TRBJ2-5, with TRBD1 identical over 10 bases. From germline, CDR1 is SGHRS and CDR2 YFSETQ. Unmatched junction bases numbered 5, after V lost 4 bases and J lost 5 bases. The CDR3 length is 14 residues. CDR3 amino acids: CASSPTGGFETQYF. In nucleotides, the CDR3 is TGCGCCAGCAGCCCGACAGGGGGCTTTGAGACCCAGTACTTC.

CDR3 loop: CASSTGPTSNQPQHF. The CDR3 DNA follows: TGTGCCAGCAGCACCGGACCGACTTCCAATCAGCCCCAGCATTTT. This sequence joins TRBV5-5 and TRBJ1-5; D uncertain. Germline lookup yields CDR1 SGHKS and CDR2 YYEKEE (reference sequence). V shed 4 bases and J shed 3 bases, with 14 bases lying between them. The CDR3 spans 15 residues.

The genes are TRBV30 and TRBJ2-7; the match to TRBD2 covers 9 bases. CDR3 size: 16 residues. The V segment lost 2 bases and the J segment 0 bases; nucleotides outside the gene matches: 8. The germline V gene encodes CDR1 GTSNPN and CDR2 SVGIG (reference sequence). The CDR3 protein is CAWSKAGGRVSYEQYF. CDR3 nucleotide sequence: TGTGCCTGGAGTAAAGCGGGAGGCCGTGTCTCCTACGAGCAGTACTTC.

The genes are TRBV7-9 and TRBJ2-1, with TRBD2 matching over 8 bases. Trimming at V came to 7 bases and at J to 8 bases, leaving 10 bases not matched to a gene. CDR1 and CDR2 (germline): SEHNR, FQNEAQ (reference sequence). The CDR3 loop spans 14 amino acids. The CDR3 here is CASIFTGLVDEQFF. The CDR3 DNA is TGTGCCAGCATCTTCACGGGACTAGTCGATGAGCAGTTCTTC. Supplemented by reference TRBV7-9 and TRBJ2-1, the full variable domain reads DTGVSQNPRHKITKRGQNVTFRCDPISEHNRLYWYRQTLGQGPEFLTYFQNEAQLEKSRLLSDRFSAERPKGSFSTLEIQRTEQGDSAMYLCASIFTGLVDEQFFGPGTRLTVL.

This clonotype turned up a few times. This chain joins TRBV6-1 and TRBJ1-6; 7 nucleotides align to TRBD1. The CDR3 length is 13 residues. Trimming at V came to 11 bases and at J to 5 bases, leaving 6 bases not matched to a gene. The V gene's germline CDR1 is MNHNS and CDR2 SASEGT. DNA for the CDR3: TGTGCCGGGACCGGGACAGATAATTCACCCCTCCACTTT. This translates into CAGTGTDNSPLHF.

The CDR3 coding sequence is TGTGCCTGGGGGACAGGGGGCTTGGTAGAGCAGTACTTC. Translated: CAWGTGGLVEQYF. This chain links TRBV30 with TRBJ2-7; 12 bases are a match to TRBD1. CDR3 length equals 13 residues. CDR1 and CDR2 from the germline V gene are GTSNPN and SVGIG (reference sequence). V lost 5 bases and J lost 7; bases outside the gene matches: 6.

V is TRBV25-1 and J is TRBJ2-1, with TRBD2 as a possible D gene (5 bases). The germline V gene has CDR1 MGHDK and CDR2 SYGVNS. This CDR3 comprises 14 residues. Trimming stripped 5 bases from V and 0 bases from J, with 8 bases between. Written as DNA, the CDR3 is TGTGCCAGCAGTCGGACTTACTCCTACAATGAGCAGTTCTTC. Residues: CASSRTYSYNEQFF.